The sequence of this T cell receptor beta chain was determined in a study of T cell responses to AZD1222 COVID-19 vaccine. The study's findings and limits: Regions 160-218 and 743-854 dominated among vaccine-associated CD4 TCRs spanning spike. Nearly half of unique spike-specific TCRs reportedly avoided B.1.351 and B.1.1.7 mutated regions. Compared with day 0, the breadth and depth of the Spike-specific TCR repertoire rose significantly after two doses of AZD1222.

The assay was immunoSEQ multiplex PCR, and TCRdb's table has in-frame clones only and misses some. Of 90,000 to 100,000 clones listed, 70% to 90% were seen once; the top ten hold under 3.5%. Details on this clone: Its antigen is undetermined. An end of the junction differs from the germline gene, which may be a read error.

The CDR3 sequence is 12 residues long. CDR1 is SGHRS, CDR2 YFSETQ, per germline. This receptor was obtained from an adult in good health. This specimen was peripheral blood, taken on day 0 of AZD1222 vaccination. The chain couples TRBV5-1 to TRBJ1-1; 7 positions match TRBD1. In nucleotides, the CDR3 is TGTGCCAGCAGCTTGGGCTCAGGGGGGGCTTTCTTT. Translating gives CASSLGSGGAFF.